A selection of T cell receptor beta chains follows, all from one sample in a study of vaccination and CD4 T cells after COVID-19. TCRdb re-analysed the PCR reads in MiXCR, keeping a single row per CDR3 protein. The sample has 7,000 to 9,000 distinct CDR3 sequences; approximately 48% are singletons. No cognate antigen is known for these TCRs. Sequencing was done on a sample of CD4+ T cells from blood, cultured in vitro. The receptors originated from a human donor who had recovered from COVID-19. CDR3s include the opening cysteine and the closing phenylalanine or tryptophan. A D gene is named only where the DNA matches it firmly. A clone size is listed for some rows: how often the clone was seen (once, few, many), or a class if it is expanded.

TRBV9	NA	once	TRBJ2-3	CASSVEDTQYF	TGTGCCAGCAGCGTAGAAGATACGCAGTATTTT
TRBV6-2/TRBV6-3	TRBD2	NA	TRBJ2-2	CASRETSGGMSRTGELFF	TGTGCCAGCAGGGAAACTAGCGGGGGGATGTCGCGCACCGGGGAGCTGTTTTTT
TRBV5-1	NA	NA	TRBJ2-2	CASMVGEPPWELFF	TGCGCCAGCATGGTGGGAGAGCCACCGTGGGAGCTGTTTTTT
TRBV6-1	NA	few	TRBJ1-2	CASSRGYYGYTF	TGTGCCAGCAGTCGGGGGTACTATGGCTACACCTTC
TRBV27	NA	NA	TRBJ1-1	CASSLLNMNTEAFF	TGTGCCAGCAGTTTATTGAACATGAACACTGAAGCTTTCTTT
TRBV12-3/TRBV12-4	TRBD1	NA	TRBJ2-7	CASGAATGREQYF	TGTGCCAGCGGAGCTGCGACAGGGCGGGAGCAGTACTTC
TRBV2	NA	NA	TRBJ2-5	CASSESETQYF	TGTGCCAGCAGTGAATCAGAGACCCAGTACTTC
TRBV12-3/TRBV12-4	TRBD2	NA	TRBJ2-5	CASGISGGRKTQYF	TGTGCCAGCGGTATTAGCGGGGGCCGGAAGACCCAGTACTTC
TRBV18	NA	NA	TRBJ1-6	CASSPKSSGNSPLHF	TGTGCCAGCTCACCAAAAAGTAGTGGTAATTCACCCCTCCACTTT
TRBV20-1	NA	NA	TRBJ2-5	CSASPGVATLPETQYF	TGCAGTGCTAGCCCCGGAGTAGCGACCCTACCGGAGACCCAGTACTTC
TRBV7-2	NA	medium-sized	TRBJ1-5	CASQNLWGQPQHF	TGTGCCAGCCAAAATCTCTGGGGTCAGCCCCAGCATTTT
TRBV5-1	TRBD1	NA	TRBJ1-6	CASSLSGTGDSPLHF	TGCGCCAGCAGCTTGTCCGGGACAGGGGACTCACCCCTCCACTTT